This T cell receptor (beta chain) was retrieved from a study of blood T cell repertoires in COVID-19. Turning to the study itself: The cDNA or gDNA used as material had been derived from T cells, B-cell-depleted T cells, or PBMCs.

CDR3 length: 14 amino acids. V lost 7 bases and J lost 0, with 9 bases in between. Germline V CDR1 and CDR2: SNHLY, FYNNEI. TCRdb keeps only in-frame clones here, not all; method: immunoSEQ multiplex PCR. Of 80,000 to 100,000 clones listed, 86% are singletons. The source material was peripheral blood. This chain joins TRBV2 and TRBJ2-2; D gene unclear. The TCR comes from a man aged 50-60 years with acute or convalescent COVID-19. CDR3 DNA: TGTGCCAGCACCCCCAGGACGAACACCGGGGAGCTGTTTTTT. This translates into CASTPRTNTGELFF.